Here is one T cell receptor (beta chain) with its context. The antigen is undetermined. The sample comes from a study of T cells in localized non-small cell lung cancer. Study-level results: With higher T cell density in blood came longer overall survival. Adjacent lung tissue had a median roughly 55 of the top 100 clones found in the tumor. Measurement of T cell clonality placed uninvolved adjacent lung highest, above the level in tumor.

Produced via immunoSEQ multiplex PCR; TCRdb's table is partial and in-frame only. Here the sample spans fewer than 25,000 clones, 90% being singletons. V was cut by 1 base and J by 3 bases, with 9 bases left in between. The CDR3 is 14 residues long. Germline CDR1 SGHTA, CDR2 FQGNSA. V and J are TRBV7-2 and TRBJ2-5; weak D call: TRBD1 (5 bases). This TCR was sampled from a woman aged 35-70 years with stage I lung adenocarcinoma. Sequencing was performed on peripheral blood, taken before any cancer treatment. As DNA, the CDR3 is TGTGCCAGCAGCTTAGGGGTAGGGGAAGAGACCCAGTACTTC. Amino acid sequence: CASSLGVGEETQYF.